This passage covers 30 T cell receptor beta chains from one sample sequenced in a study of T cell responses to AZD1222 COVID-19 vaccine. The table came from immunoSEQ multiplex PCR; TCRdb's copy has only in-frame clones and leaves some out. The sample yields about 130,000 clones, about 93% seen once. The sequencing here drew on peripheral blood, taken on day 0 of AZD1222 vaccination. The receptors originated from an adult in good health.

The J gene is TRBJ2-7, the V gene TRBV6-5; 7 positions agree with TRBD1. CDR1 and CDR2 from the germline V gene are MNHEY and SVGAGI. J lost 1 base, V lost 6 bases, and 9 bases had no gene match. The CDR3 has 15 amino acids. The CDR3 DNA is TGTGCCAGCAGCCGTGACAGGGTAACTTCCTACGAGCAGTACTTC. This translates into CASSRDRVTSYEQYF.

The CDR3 here is CASSRGTAGYNSPLHF. For the CDR3, the DNA is TGTGCCAGCAGCCGGGGGACGGCCGGGTATAATTCACCCCTCCACTTT. The rearrangement joins TRBV27 to TRBJ1-6, with D maybe TRBD1 (5 bases). V was clipped by 6 bases and J by 4 bases, with 16 bases between them. Germline V gives CDR1 MNHEY, CDR2 SMNVEV (reference sequence). CDR3 length: 16 residues.

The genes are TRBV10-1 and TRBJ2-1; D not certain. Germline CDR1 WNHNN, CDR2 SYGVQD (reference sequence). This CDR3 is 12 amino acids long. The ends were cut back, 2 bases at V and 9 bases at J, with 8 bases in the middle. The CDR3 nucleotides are TGCGCCAGCAGTGAGGGGGTGGTTGAGCAGTTCTTC. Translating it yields CASSEGVVEQFF.

Here the CDR3 reads CASRRQGGSEQFF. The CDR3 DNA reads TGTGCCAGCAGGCGACAGGGAGGGAGTGAGCAGTTCTTC. V usage is TRBV28 and J usage is TRBJ2-1; D may match TRBD1 or TRBD2 (7 bases each). This CDR3 is 13 amino acids long. CDR1 MDHEN and CDR2 SYDVKM come from the germline V gene. Trimming removed 6 bases at V and 9 bases at J, with 15 bases between.

The CDR3 DNA reads as TGTGCCAGCAGCGGGCAGCCAGGGAGGGAAGAACCTAACTATGGCTACACCTTC. The encoded protein is CASSGQPGREEPNYGYTF. The genes are TRBV7-8 and TRBJ1-2; D possibly corresponds to TRBD1 (5 bases). The CDR3 is 18 amino acids. The germline V gene has CDR1 SGHVS and CDR2 FQNEAQ. The V gene lost 5 bases and the J gene lost 0 bases, with 22 bases spanning the gap. Using reference TRBV7-8 and TRBJ1-2 for the parts outside the CDR3, the full variable domain is GAGVSQSPRYKVAKRGQDVALRCDPISGHVSLFWYQQALGQGPEFLTYFQNEAQLDKSGLPSDRFFAERPEGSVSTLKIQRTQQEDSAVYLCASSGQPGREEPNYGYTFGSGTRLTVV.

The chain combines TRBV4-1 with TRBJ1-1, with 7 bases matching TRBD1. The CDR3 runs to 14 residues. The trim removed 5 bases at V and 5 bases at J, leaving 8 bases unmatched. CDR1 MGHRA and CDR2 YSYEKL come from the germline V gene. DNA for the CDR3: TGCGCCAGCAGCGAAATAACAGGGGAAACTGAAGCTTTCTTT. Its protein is CASSEITGETEAFF.

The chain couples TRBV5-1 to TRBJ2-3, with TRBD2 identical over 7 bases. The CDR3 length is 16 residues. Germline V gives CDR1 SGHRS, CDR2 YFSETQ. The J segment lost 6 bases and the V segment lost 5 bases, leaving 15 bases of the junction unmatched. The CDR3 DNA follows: TGCGCCAGCAGTTCCACGCATAGCGGGCTAAGCGATACGCAGTATTTT. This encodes CASSSTHSGLSDTQYF.

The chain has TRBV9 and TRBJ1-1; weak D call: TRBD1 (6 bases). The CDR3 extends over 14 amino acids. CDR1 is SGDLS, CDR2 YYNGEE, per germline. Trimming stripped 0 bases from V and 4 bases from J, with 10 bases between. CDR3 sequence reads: CASSVGAGVTEAFF. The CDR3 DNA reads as TGTGCCAGCAGCGTAGGGGCAGGGGTCACTGAAGCTTTCTTT.

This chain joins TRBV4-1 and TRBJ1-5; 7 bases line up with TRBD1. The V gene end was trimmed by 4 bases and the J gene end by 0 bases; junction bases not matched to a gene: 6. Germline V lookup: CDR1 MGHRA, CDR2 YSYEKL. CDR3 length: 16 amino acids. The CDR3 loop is CASSPMGQISNQPQHF. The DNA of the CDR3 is TGCGCCAGCAGCCCAATGGGACAGATTAGCAATCAGCCCCAGCATTTT.

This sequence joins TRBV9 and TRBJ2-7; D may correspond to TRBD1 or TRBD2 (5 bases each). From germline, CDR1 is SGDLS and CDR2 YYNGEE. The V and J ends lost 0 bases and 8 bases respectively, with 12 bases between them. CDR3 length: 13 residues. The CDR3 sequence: CASSVASGGQQYF. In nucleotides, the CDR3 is TGTGCCAGCAGCGTAGCCTCTGGGGGACAGCAGTACTTC.

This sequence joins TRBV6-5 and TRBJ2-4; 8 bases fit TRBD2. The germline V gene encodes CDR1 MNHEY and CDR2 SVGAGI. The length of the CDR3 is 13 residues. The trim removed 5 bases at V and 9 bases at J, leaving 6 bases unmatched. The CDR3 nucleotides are TGTGCCAGCAGTCCTCGGGGGGGCGGCATTCAGTACTTC. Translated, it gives CASSPRGGGIQYF.

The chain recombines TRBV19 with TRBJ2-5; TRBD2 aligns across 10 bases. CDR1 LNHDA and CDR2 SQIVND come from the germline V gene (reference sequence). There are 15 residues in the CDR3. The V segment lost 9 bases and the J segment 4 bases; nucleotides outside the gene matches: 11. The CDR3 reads CASSVVAGGGETQYF. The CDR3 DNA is TGTGCCAGCTCGGTGGTAGCGGGAGGTGGAGAGACCCAGTACTTC.

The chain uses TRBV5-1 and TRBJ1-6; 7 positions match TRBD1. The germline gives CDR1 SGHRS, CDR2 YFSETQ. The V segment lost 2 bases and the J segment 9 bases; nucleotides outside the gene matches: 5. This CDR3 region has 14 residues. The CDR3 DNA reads TGCGCCAGCAGCTTCGGGACAGAGGGTTCACCCCTCCACTTT. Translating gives CASSFGTEGSPLHF.

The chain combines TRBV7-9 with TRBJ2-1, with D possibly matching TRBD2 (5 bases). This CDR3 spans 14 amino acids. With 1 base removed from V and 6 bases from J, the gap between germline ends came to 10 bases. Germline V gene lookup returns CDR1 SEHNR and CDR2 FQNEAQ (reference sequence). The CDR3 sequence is CASSLDGAANEQFF. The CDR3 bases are TGTGCCAGCAGCTTAGATGGAGCGGCCAATGAGCAGTTCTTC.

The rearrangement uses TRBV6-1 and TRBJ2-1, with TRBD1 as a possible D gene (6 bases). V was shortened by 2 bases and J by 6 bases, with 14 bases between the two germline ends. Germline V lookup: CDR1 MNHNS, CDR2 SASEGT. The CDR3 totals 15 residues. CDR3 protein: CASSEMGQGINEQFF. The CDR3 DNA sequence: TGTGCCAGCAGTGAAATGGGGCAGGGGATCAATGAGCAGTTCTTC.

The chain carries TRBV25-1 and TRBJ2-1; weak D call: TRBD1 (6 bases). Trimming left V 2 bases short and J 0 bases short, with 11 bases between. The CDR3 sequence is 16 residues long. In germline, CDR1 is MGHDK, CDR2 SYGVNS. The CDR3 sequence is CASSERGQSSYNEQFF. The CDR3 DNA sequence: TGTGCCAGCAGTGAAAGAGGACAGAGCTCCTACAATGAGCAGTTCTTC.

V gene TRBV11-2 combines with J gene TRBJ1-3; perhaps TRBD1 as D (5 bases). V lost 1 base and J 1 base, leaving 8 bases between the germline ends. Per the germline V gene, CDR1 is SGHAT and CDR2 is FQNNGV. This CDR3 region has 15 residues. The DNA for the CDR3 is TGTGCCAGCAGCTTAGGGGGCGCGTCTGGAAACACCATATATTTT. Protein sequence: CASSLGGASGNTIYF.

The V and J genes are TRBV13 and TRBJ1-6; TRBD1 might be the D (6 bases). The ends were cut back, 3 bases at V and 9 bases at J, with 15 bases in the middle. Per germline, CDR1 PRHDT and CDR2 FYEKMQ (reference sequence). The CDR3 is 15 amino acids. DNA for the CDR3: TGTGCCAGCAGCTTCGGGGGGCTAGGAGGTTCACCCCTCCACTTT. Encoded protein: CASSFGGLGGSPLHF.

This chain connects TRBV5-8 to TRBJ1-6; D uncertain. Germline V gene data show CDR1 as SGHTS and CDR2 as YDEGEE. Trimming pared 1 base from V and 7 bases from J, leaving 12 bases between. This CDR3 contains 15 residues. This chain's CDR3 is CASSLRWGRNSPLHF. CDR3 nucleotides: TGTGCCAGCAGCTTGCGATGGGGTCGCAATTCACCCCTCCACTTT.

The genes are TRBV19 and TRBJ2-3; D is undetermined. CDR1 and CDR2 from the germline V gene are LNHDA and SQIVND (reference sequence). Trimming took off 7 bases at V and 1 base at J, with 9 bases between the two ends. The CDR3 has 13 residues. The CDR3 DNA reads TGTGCCAGTAAACTATCAGGCACAGATACGCAGTATTTT. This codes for CASKLSGTDTQYF. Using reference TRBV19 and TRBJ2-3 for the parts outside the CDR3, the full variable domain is DGGITQSPKYLFRKEGQNVTLSCEQNLNHDAMYWYRQDPGQGLRLIYYSQIVNDFQKGDIAEGYSVSREKKESFPLTVTSAQKNPTAFYLCASKLSGTDTQYFGPGTRLTVL.

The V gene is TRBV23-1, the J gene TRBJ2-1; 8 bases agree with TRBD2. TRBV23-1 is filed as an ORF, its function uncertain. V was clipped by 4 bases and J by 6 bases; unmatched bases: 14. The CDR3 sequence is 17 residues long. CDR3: CASSPPPQREWSNEQFF. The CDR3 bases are TGCGCCAGCAGTCCTCCTCCCCAGCGGGAGTGGTCCAATGAGCAGTTCTTC.

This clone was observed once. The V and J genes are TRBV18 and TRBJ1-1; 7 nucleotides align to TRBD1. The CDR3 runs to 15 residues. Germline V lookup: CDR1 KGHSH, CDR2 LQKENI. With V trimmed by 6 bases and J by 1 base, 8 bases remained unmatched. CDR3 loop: CASSWTGAENTEAFF. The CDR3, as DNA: TGTGCCAGCTCTTGGACAGGAGCTGAGAACACTGAAGCTTTCTTT.

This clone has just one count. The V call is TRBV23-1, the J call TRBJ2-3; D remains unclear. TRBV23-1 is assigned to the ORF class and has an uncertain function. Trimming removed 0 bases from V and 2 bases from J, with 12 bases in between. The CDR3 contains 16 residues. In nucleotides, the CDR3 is TGCGCCAGCAGTCAATCCAGGAGCACCGTCACAGATACGCAGTATTTT. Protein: CASSQSRSTVTDTQYF.

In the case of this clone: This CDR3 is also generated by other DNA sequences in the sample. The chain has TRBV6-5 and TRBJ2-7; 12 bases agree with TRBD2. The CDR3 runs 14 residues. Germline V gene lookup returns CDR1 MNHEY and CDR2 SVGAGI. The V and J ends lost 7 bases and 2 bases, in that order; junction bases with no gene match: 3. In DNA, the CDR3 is TGTGCCAGCAATCTAGCGGGAGGGCCCTACGAGCAGTACTTC. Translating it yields CASNLAGGPYEQYF.

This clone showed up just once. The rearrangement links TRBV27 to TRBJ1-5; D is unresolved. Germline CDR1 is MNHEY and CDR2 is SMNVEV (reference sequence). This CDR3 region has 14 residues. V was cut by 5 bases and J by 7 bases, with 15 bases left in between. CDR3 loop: CASSPDRVGQPQHF. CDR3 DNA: TGTGCCAGCAGTCCGGACCGGGTAGGACAGCCCCAGCATTTT.

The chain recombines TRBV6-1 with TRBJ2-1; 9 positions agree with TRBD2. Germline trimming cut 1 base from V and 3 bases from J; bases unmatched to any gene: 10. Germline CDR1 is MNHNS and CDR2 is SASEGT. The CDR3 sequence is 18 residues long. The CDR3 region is CASSEVRPSTSGYNEQFF. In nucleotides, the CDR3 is TGTGCCAGCAGTGAAGTCCGTCCCTCGACTAGCGGCTACAATGAGCAGTTCTTC.

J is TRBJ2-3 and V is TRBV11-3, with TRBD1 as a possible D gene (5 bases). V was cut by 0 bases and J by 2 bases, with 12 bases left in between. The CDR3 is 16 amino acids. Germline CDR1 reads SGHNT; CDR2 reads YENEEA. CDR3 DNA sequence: TGTGCCAGCAGCTTAGAAGTGGGGCCCTTCACAGATACGCAGTATTTT. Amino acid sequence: CASSLEVGPFTDTQYF. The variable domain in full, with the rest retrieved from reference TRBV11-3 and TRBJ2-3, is EAGVVQSPRYKIIEKKQPVAFWCNPISGHNTLYWYLQNLGQGPELLIRYENEEAVDDSQLPKDRFSAERLKGVDSTLKIQPAELGDSAVYLCASSLEVGPFTDTQYFGPGTRLTVL.

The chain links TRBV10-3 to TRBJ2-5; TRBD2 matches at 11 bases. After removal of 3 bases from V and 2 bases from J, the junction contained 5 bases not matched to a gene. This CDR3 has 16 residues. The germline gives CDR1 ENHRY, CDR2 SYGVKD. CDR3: CAISDPGTSGQETQYF. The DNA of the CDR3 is TGTGCCATCAGTGACCCCGGGACTAGCGGACAAGAGACCCAGTACTTC.

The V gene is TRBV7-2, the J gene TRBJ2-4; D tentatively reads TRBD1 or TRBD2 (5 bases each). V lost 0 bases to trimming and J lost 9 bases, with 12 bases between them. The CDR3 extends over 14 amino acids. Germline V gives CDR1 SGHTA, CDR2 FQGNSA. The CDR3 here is CASSLAGGGSIQYF. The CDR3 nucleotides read TGTGCCAGCAGCTTAGCGGGTGGGGGTAGCATTCAGTACTTC.

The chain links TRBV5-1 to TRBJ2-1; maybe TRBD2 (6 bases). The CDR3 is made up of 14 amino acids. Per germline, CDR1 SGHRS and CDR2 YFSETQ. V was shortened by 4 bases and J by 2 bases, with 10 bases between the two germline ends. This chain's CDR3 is CASSKVAAYNEQFF. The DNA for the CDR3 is TGCGCCAGCAGCAAAGTAGCGGCCTACAATGAGCAGTTCTTC.